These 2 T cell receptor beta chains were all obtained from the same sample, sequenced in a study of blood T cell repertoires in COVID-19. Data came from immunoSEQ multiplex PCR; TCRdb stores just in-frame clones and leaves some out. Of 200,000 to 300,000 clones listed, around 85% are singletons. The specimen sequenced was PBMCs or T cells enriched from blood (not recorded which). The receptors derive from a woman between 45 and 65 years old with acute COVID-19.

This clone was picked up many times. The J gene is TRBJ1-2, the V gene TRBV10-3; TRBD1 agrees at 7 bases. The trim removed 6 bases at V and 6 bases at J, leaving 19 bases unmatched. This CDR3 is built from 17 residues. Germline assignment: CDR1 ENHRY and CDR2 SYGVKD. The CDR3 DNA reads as TGTGCCATCAGCCGACAGGGTGTGAGCCTAACGGGAGATGGCTACACCTTC. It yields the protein CAISRQGVSLTGDGYTF.

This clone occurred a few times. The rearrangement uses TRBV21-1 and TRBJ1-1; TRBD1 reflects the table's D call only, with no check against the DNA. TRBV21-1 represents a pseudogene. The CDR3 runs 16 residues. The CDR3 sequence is CASRAWTGHMNTEAFF. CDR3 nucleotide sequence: TGTGCCAGCCGAGCATGGACAGGGCACATGAACACTGAAGCTTTCTTT.